Listed below are T cell receptor beta chains from one sample, sequenced in a study of response to subunit inactivated influenza vaccine. MiXCR, applied by TCRdb to the RT-PCR reads, yields one record per CDR3 protein. This sample has a few hundred thousand distinct CDR3 sequences, with roughly 9.7% found just once. The specimen comprised PBMCs from blood, sampled more than 35 days after vaccination. The receptors here all came from a man aged 45-65 years who received an inactivated influenza vaccine. CDR3s leave out the opening cysteine and the closing phenylalanine or tryptophan.

v_call: TRBV11-1
j_call: TRBJ2-3
cdr3_aa: ASSQRAGGIDTQY

v_call: TRBV5-1
j_call: TRBJ2-4
cdr3_aa: ASSLGQDAKNIQY

v_call: TRBV11-2
j_call: TRBJ2-3
cdr3_aa: ASSRRTHGEDTQY

v_call: TRBV20-1
j_call: TRBJ2-2
cdr3_aa: SDRDGDTGELF

v_call: TRBV12-3/TRBV12-4
j_call: TRBJ2-7
cdr3_aa: ASSKTGRYYEQY

v_call: TRBV7-8
j_call: TRBJ2-3
cdr3_aa: ASSSSPPQDTQY

v_call: TRBV29-1
j_call: TRBJ2-1
cdr3_aa: SGITSGGHNEQF

v_call: TRBV10-2
j_call: TRBJ2-1
cdr3_aa: ASSGVDDNSYNEQF

v_call: TRBV20-1
j_call: TRBJ2-5
cdr3_aa: SASRVGAQETQY

v_call: TRBV12-3/TRBV12-4
j_call: TRBJ1-2
cdr3_aa: ASSFSRNYGYT

v_call: TRBV6-5
j_call: TRBJ2-3
cdr3_aa: ASSLGGGLAVPSTDTQY

v_call: TRBV10-3
j_call: TRBJ2-2
cdr3_aa: AISPGTSISNTGELF

v_call: TRBV20-1
j_call: TRBJ1-6
cdr3_aa: SASNQNQNSPLH

v_call: TRBV5-1
j_call: TRBJ2-7
cdr3_aa: ASSPDVVYEQY

v_call: TRBV7-2
j_call: TRBJ1-2
cdr3_aa: ASSWTGPGYGYT

v_call: TRBV2
j_call: TRBJ2-5
cdr3_aa: ASIEQGSGETQY

v_call: TRBV28
j_call: TRBJ2-1
cdr3_aa: ASSLLAGGVYEQF

v_call: TRBV12-3/TRBV12-4
j_call: TRBJ1-4
cdr3_aa: ASRTGTFDEKLF

v_call: TRBV5-4
j_call: TRBJ1-6
cdr3_aa: ASSLGGARNSPLH